This entry is about one T cell receptor (beta chain). Its cognate antigen is unknown. The data originate from a study of beta chain features in type 1 diabetes. The study, taken as a whole, reports: Fewer insertions but more deletions were seen at VDJ junctions in type 1 diabetes patients. Any HLA effect on TCRB rearrangement was left unresolved by small sub-analyses. An over-representation of cells with high TCR expression could result from cDNA sequencing.

All of the sorted populations showed purity greater than 95%. Since all of the isolated RNA was reverse transcribed, expressed TCRB transcripts were what got sequenced. Sequenced by immunoSEQ multiplex PCR; TCRdb stores in-frame clones only, minus some. The table shows roughly 250,000 clones, with more than 65% occurring only once. The V and J ends lost 0 bases and 10 bases respectively, with 10 bases between them. The CDR3 spans 13 residues. Germline values: CDR1 SGHTA, CDR2 FQGNSA. This chain connects TRBV7-2 to TRBJ2-1; unclear D gene. This receptor was identified in a young man in good health. The sample taken for sequencing was naive CD4+ T cells from blood. The CDR3 DNA reads as TGTGCCAGCAGCTTAGCGACGGCGAGCGAGCAGTTCTTC. It specifies CASSLATASEQFF.